This T cell receptor (beta chain) was sequenced in a study of beta chain features in type 1 diabetes. Findings of the study overall: Patients with Type 1 diabetes showed moderately but significantly shorter TCRB CDR3s in all four CD4+ subsets. Within the patient group, naive, central memory and Treg TCRB repertoires appeared more similar to each other than within healthy donors. Resolution of whether HLA type affects TCRB rearrangement was not achieved here.

TCRB transcripts that were expressed got sequenced, as all of the isolated RNA had been reverse transcribed. TCRdb's table, derived via immunoSEQ multiplex PCR, lists solely in-frame clones and lacks some. The data show hundreds of thousands of clones, around 12% seen once. Germline V gene lookup returns CDR1 GTSNPN and CDR2 SVGIG (reference sequence). Trimming left V 3 bases short and J 7 bases short, with 10 bases between. CDR3 length: 13 amino acids. Only a few counts were recorded for this clone. Its specificity is unknown. The authors sorted CD4+ naive, central memory, regulatory and stem cell-like memory cells via CD45RO/CCR7/CD25/CD127/CD95/CD27.

The chain recombines TRBV30 with TRBJ1-6; perhaps TRBD1 as D (6 bases). The clonotype originates from a man aged 18-30 years in good health. The sequenced sample was naive CD4+ T cells from blood. In DNA form, the CDR3 reads TGTGCCTGGAGGACAGGCAGCAATTCACCCCTCCACTTT. Translated, it gives CAWRTGSNSPLHF.